The 16 T cell receptor beta chains listed next were all sequenced from one sample in a study of shared T cell receptors in the human thymus. Data came from immunoSEQ multiplex PCR; TCRdb stores just in-frame clones and leaves some out. The sample consists of hundreds of thousands of clones, about 89% of them appearing once. In addition, the sample was reused for a study of human thymus T cells.

The sequencing input was thymocytes. These TCRs come from a boy younger than two with a congenital heart defect.

The chain couples TRBV30 to TRBJ1-3; TRBD1 aligns across 7 bases. Germline V CDR1 and CDR2: GTSNPN, SVGIG (reference sequence). The trim removed 2 bases at V and 0 bases at J, leaving 1 base unmatched. The CDR3 has 14 amino acids. The CDR3 spells CAWSRDSSGNTIYF. The CDR3 nucleotides read TGTGCCTGGAGTAGGGACAGCTCTGGAAACACCATATATTTT.

This chain connects TRBV29-1 to TRBJ2-7, with D uncertain. The CDR3 covers 12 residues. Per the germline V gene, CDR1 is SQVTM and CDR2 is ANQGSEA. V was shortened by 3 bases and J by 3 bases, with 9 bases between the two germline ends. The CDR3 is CSVENGGYEQYF. The CDR3 region has the DNA TGCAGCGTTGAGAATGGCGGCTACGAGCAGTACTTC.

The chain combines TRBV7-8 with TRBJ2-7; TRBD2 agrees at 8 bases. CDR3 length: 14 amino acids. Germline V lookup: CDR1 SGHVS, CDR2 FQNEAQ. The ends lost 5 bases at V and 9 bases at J; junction bases unmatched: 12. CDR3 loop: CASSHAGTGGVQYF. CDR3 coding DNA: TGTGCCAGCAGCCACGCCGGAACCGGGGGGGTGCAGTACTTC.

This clone was picked up one time. The chain employs TRBV7-9 and TRBJ1-2; weak D call: TRBD1 (6 bases). The CDR3 runs to 14 residues. V shed 1 base and J shed 4 bases, with 10 bases lying between them. The V gene's germline CDR1 is SEHNR and CDR2 FQNEAQ (reference sequence). CDR3 coding DNA: TGTGCCAGCAGCTTAGTGGACAGAACCTATGGCTACACCTTC. This codes for CASSLVDRTYGYTF.

CDR3 loop: CASSPPGGYSFGANVLTF. The CDR3 nucleotides are TGCGCCAGCAGCCCCCCCGGGGGGTACTCCTTTGGGGCCAACGTCCTGACTTTC. The chain carries TRBV5-1 and TRBJ2-6; 7 bases line up with TRBD2. The CDR3 has 18 amino acids. CDR1 and CDR2 from the germline V gene are SGHRS and YFSETQ. J lost 3 bases, V lost 4 bases, and 13 bases had no gene match.

This chain joins TRBV15 and TRBJ2-7; maybe TRBD1 (5 bases). Trimming pared 0 bases from V and 2 bases from J, leaving 14 bases between. This CDR3 has 16 amino acids. Germline-derived CDR1 and CDR2 are LNHNV and YYDKDF (reference sequence). CDR3 coding DNA: TGTGCCACCAGCAGAGATGGCGGCAGGGAAACCTACGAGCAGTACTTC. It specifies CATSRDGGRETYEQYF.

The rearrangement links TRBV29-1 to TRBJ2-1; tentatively, D is TRBD1 (5 bases). V lost 6 bases and J lost 5, with 11 bases in between. The germline V gene encodes CDR1 SQVTM and CDR2 ANQGSEA. This CDR3 is built from 12 residues. The CDR3: CSVRDSNNEQFF. The DNA of the CDR3 is TGCAGCGTGAGAGACAGTAACAATGAGCAGTTCTTC.

The V and J genes are TRBV15 and TRBJ2-5, with D tentatively TRBD1 (6 bases). Germline values: CDR1 LNHNV, CDR2 YYDKDF (reference sequence). This CDR3 spans 16 amino acids. Between the trimmed V and J ends, which lost 4 bases and 4 bases, there was a span of 19 bases. The CDR3 protein is CATSTYLDRMAETQYF. CDR3 coding DNA: TGTGCCACCAGCACATATCTGGACAGAATGGCAGAGACCCAGTACTTC.

The gene calls are TRBV14 and TRBJ2-3; TRBD2 matches at 7 bases. The CDR3 is 13 amino acids. CDR1 and CDR2 from the germline V gene are SGHDN and FVKESK. The trim removed 5 bases at V and 6 bases at J, leaving 5 bases unmatched. The CDR3 spells CASSATSDDTQYF. In DNA, the CDR3 is TGTGCCAGCAGCGCAACTAGCGACGATACGCAGTATTTT.

V is TRBV28 and J is TRBJ2-5, with D possibly being TRBD2 (7 bases). Germline CDR1 and CDR2: MDHEN and SYDVKM. The V end was cut by 5 bases, the J end by 1 base, with 26 bases between. The CDR3 sequence is 19 residues long. The CDR3 sequence: CASSAPGGNSMDSQETQYF. DNA of the CDR3: TGTGCCAGCAGTGCGCCGGGGGGCAATTCTATGGACAGCCAAGAGACCCAGTACTTC.

The CDR3 is CATSTPRGTGKFPLHF. In DNA, the CDR3 is TGTGCCACCAGCACCCCGAGGGGGACAGGGAAGTTTCCCCTCCACTTT. This chain uses TRBV15 with TRBJ1-6; 9 bases align to TRBD1. This CDR3 is 16 amino acids long. V gave up 4 bases and J gave up 13 bases; unmatched junction bases: 14. In germline, CDR1 is LNHNV, CDR2 YYDKDF (reference sequence).

This clone was seen more than once but under ten times. This chain connects TRBV28 to TRBJ1-2; D is unresolved. This CDR3 spans 15 amino acids. V dropped 1 base and J dropped 2 bases, with 11 bases sitting between them. From germline, CDR1 is MDHEN and CDR2 SYDVKM. Here the CDR3 reads CASSLFPVVNYGYTF. CDR3 bases: TGTGCCAGCAGTTTATTTCCCGTCGTCAACTATGGCTACACCTTC.

V gene TRBV15 combines with J gene TRBJ1-6; no clear D. V lost 1 base, J lost 7 bases, and 11 bases lay in between. Germline V gives CDR1 LNHNV, CDR2 YYDKDF (reference sequence). The CDR3 spans 15 residues. The CDR3 DNA follows: TGTGCCACCAGCAGAGTGCGAGGAGAGAATTCACCCCTCCACTTT. Amino acids: CATSRVRGENSPLHF.

The chain uses TRBV5-6 and TRBJ2-7; 10 positions match TRBD1. Trimming at V came to 3 bases and at J to 3 bases, leaving 9 bases not matched to a gene. This CDR3 region has 16 residues. Per germline, CDR1 SGHDT and CDR2 YYEEEE. The DNA of the CDR3 is TGTGCCAGCAGCTCAATTGACAGGGGGCGAGACTACGAGCAGTACTTC. Amino acids: CASSSIDRGRDYEQYF.

V and J are TRBV11-3 and TRBJ2-3, with D possibly TRBD2 on 5 matching bases. The V gene lost 1 base and the J gene lost 0 bases, with 14 bases spanning the gap. The CDR3 consists of 17 residues. Germline CDR1 and CDR2: SGHNT and YENEEA. CDR3 sequence (DNA): TGTGCCAGCAGCTTAGGGCGGGCAGCCACTAGCACAGATACGCAGTATTTT. The encoded protein is CASSLGRAATSTDTQYF.

This sequence joins TRBV7-2 and TRBJ2-4; D unclear. V was shortened by 1 base and J by 1 base, with 11 bases between the two germline ends. This CDR3 region has 16 residues. From germline, CDR1 is SGHTA and CDR2 FQGNSA. Here the CDR3 DNA reads TGTGCCAGCAGCTTAGGGGTGTGGGCGGCCAAAAACATTCAGTACTTC. Protein sequence: CASSLGVWAAKNIQYF.